This T cell receptor beta chain was retrieved from a study of blood T cell repertoires in COVID-19. Study information: The study drew acute and convalescent COVID-19 samples from the United States, Italy and Spain. PBMCs, B-cell-depleted T cells, or T cells provided the cDNA or gDNA that made up the material.

CDR1 and CDR2 from the germline V gene are MDHEN and SYDVKM. V lost 2 bases and J 4 bases, leaving 8 bases between the germline ends. CDR3 length: 14 amino acids. The repertoire was sequenced with immunoSEQ multiplex PCR; TCRdb's copy has only in-frame clones and lacks some. The sample includes hundreds of thousands of clones, 85% to 90% of them seen just once. The V gene is TRBV28, the J gene TRBJ1-4; D ambiguous. The sample taken for sequencing was peripheral blood. This TCR was recovered from a man aged 40-55 years with acute or convalescent COVID-19. Here the CDR3 reads CASSLQAFNEKLFF. CDR3 nucleotides: TGTGCCAGCAGTTTACAAGCATTTAATGAAAAACTGTTTTTT. Full variable domain (missing parts from reference TRBV28 and TRBJ1-4): DVKVTQSSRYLVKRTGEKVFLECVQDMDHENMFWYRQDPGLGLRLIYFSYDVKMKEKGDIPEGYSVSREKKERFSLILESASTNQTSMYLCASSLQAFNEKLFFGSGTQLSVL.